Listed below are T cell receptor beta chains from one sample, sequenced in a study of T cells after posttransplantation cyclophosphamide. Data came from immunoSEQ multiplex PCR; TCRdb stores just in-frame clones and leaves some out. The profile covers 40,000 to 45,000 clones, none occurring a single time. The sequenced material came from PBMCs. The origin of the receptors is a man aged 40-55 years in good health, CMV-negative, and a related stem cell transplant donor. Each CDR3 is given with its conserved first and last residue. Fields, in order: V gene, D gene, clone size, J gene, CDR3 protein, CDR3 DNA. D genes are given only for firm matches. Not all rows give a size; the values are once, few, many and, for expanded clones, a class.

TRBV6-6	NA	many	TRBJ2-7	CASSYDSNYEQYF	TGTGCCAGCAGTTATGACAGCAACTACGAGCAGTACTTC
TRBV6-6	NA	NA	TRBJ1-1	CASSYSSSTGSPEAFF	TGTGCCAGCAGTTACTCGAGTTCTACAGGGAGTCCTGAGGCTTTCTTT
TRBV6-1	TRBD2	many	TRBJ2-1	CASSLAGGYGNEQFF	TGTGCCAGCAGTCTAGCGGGGGGATATGGGAATGAGCAGTTCTTC
TRBV14	NA	few	TRBJ2-7	CASSQAGGPTSYEQYF	TGTGCCAGCAGCCAAGCCGGGGGACCAACCTCCTACGAGCAGTACTTC
TRBV7-9	NA	many	TRBJ2-1	CASSLGGGAGEQFF	TGTGCCAGCAGCTTAGGAGGGGGGGCTGGGGAGCAGTTCTTC
TRBV7-9	NA	many	TRBJ1-1	CASSLVGGNTEAFF	TGTGCCAGCAGCCTAGTGGGAGGCAACACTGAAGCTTTCTTT
TRBV30	TRBD2	few	TRBJ2-2	CAWSVVLAGSGGELFF	TGTGCCTGGAGCGTCGTGTTAGCGGGATCTGGCGGGGAGCTGTTTTTT
TRBV18	TRBD1	few	TRBJ1-2	CASSLGQGASGYTF	TGTGCCAGCTCACTCGGACAGGGGGCTTCCGGCTACACCTTC
TRBV27	TRBD2	NA	TRBJ2-2	CASSLGLAANTGELFF	TGTGCCAGCAGTTTAGGGCTAGCGGCGAACACCGGGGAGCTGTTTTTT
TRBV19	NA	many	TRBJ1-4	CASSIGNRGNEKLFF	TGTGCCAGTAGTATAGGGAACCGAGGCAATGAAAAACTGTTTTTT
TRBV19	NA	many	TRBJ1-2	CASNQVGYGYTF	TGTGCCAGTAATCAGGTGGGCTATGGCTACACCTTC
TRBV18	NA	many	TRBJ2-7	CASSPTGSSYEQYF	TGTGCCAGCTCACCAACAGGTAGCTCCTACGAGCAGTACTTC
TRBV28	NA	many	TRBJ1-5	CASSPRRGNSNQPQHF	TGTGCCAGCAGTCCGAGGAGAGGAAATAGCAATCAGCCCCAGCATTTT
TRBV5-1	NA	NA	TRBJ2-1	CASSLTGSYNEQFF	TGCGCCAGCAGCTTGACGGGCTCCTACAATGAGCAGTTCTTC
TRBV18	NA	few	TRBJ2-2	CASSLNRPGMRNTGELFF	TGTGCCAGCTCCCTAAACCGACCAGGGATGAGAAACACCGGGGAGCTGTTTTTT
TRBV5-1	NA	many	TRBJ1-1	CASSFRGAGDTEAFF	TGCGCCAGCAGCTTCCGGGGCGCGGGGGACACTGAAGCTTTCTTT
TRBV5-4	TRBD2	many	TRBJ2-5	CASSPASLAGGRETQYF	TGTGCCAGCAGCCCGGCTAGTCTAGCGGGGGGCCGGGAGACCCAGTACTTC
TRBV11-2	TRBD1	many	TRBJ1-4	CASSFTGTGVSSNEKLFF	TGTGCCAGCAGCTTCACCGGGACAGGGGTTTCGAGTAATGAAAAACTGTTTTTT
TRBV11-3	NA	many	TRBJ2-3	CASSKRVTAGHTDTQYF	TGTGCCAGCAGCAAAAGGGTTACCGCAGGGCACACAGATACGCAGTATTTT
TRBV7-2	NA	many	TRBJ1-5	CASSFGTGSNQPQHF	TGTGCCAGCAGCTTCGGTACAGGGAGCAATCAGCCCCAGCATTTT
TRBV5-1	NA	many	TRBJ1-2	CASSLEANYGYTF	TGCGCCAGCAGCTTGGAAGCGAACTATGGCTACACCTTC
TRBV7-2	NA	NA	TRBJ2-7	CASSSTGAAAEQYF	TGTGCCAGCAGCTCAACAGGAGCCGCGGCCGAGCAGTACTTC
TRBV10-3	NA	many	TRBJ2-2	CATTGSGTGELFF	TGTGCCACCACGGGGAGTGGCACCGGGGAGCTGTTTTTT
TRBV5-1	TRBD2	many	TRBJ2-3	CASSSSLAGGADTQYF	TGCGCCAGCAGCTCCTCACTAGCGGGGGGCGCAGATACGCAGTATTTT
TRBV4-1	NA	many	TRBJ1-1	CASSQVQGMNTEAFF	TGCGCCAGCAGCCAAGTCCAGGGGATGAACACTGAAGCTTTCTTT
TRBV11-2	NA	many	TRBJ1-5	CASSQVAGGGDNQPQHF	TGTGCCAGCAGCCAAGTGGCTGGGGGCGGTGACAATCAGCCCCAGCATTTT
TRBV5-1	NA	many	TRBJ2-3	CASSLASSGTDTQYF	TGCGCCAGCAGCTTGGCTTCTAGCGGCACAGATACGCAGTATTTT
TRBV5-4	NA	many	TRBJ2-3	CASSRYATSTDTQYF	TGTGCCAGCAGCCGGTATGCCACCTCGACAGATACGCAGTATTTT
TRBV7-8	TRBD1	NA	TRBJ2-7	CASSANTGGRGDEQYF	TGTGCCAGCAGCGCCAATACAGGGGGCAGGGGCGACGAGCAGTACTTC
TRBV6-1	TRBD1	many	TRBJ2-2	CASSERQGATGELFF	TGTGCCAGCAGTGAACGACAGGGGGCCACCGGGGAGCTGTTTTTT
TRBV9	NA	many	TRBJ2-2	CASSALGLNTGELFF	TGTGCCAGCAGCGCCTTGGGACTGAACACCGGGGAGCTGTTTTTT
TRBV15	TRBD1	NA	TRBJ1-4	CATSRDMDRGEKLFF	TGTGCCACCAGCAGAGATATGGACAGGGGTGAAAAACTGTTTTTT
TRBV12-2	NA	NA	TRBJ2-3	CASRLRTSGDGTTQYF	TGTGCAAGTCGCTTACGGACTAGCGGGGATGGAACGACGCAGTATTTT
TRBV11-2	TRBD1	many	TRBJ2-2	CASSRQGSTGELFF	TGTGCCAGCAGTCGACAGGGCTCAACCGGGGAGCTGTTTTTT
TRBV9	TRBD1	few	TRBJ2-6	CASSVGDRPTSGANVLTF	TGTGCCAGCAGCGTAGGGGACAGGCCCACCTCTGGGGCCAACGTCCTGACTTTC
TRBV7-2	NA	many	TRBJ1-3	CASSSDRGNTIYF	TGTGCCAGCAGCTCTGACAGGGGAAACACCATATATTTT
TRBV6-5	TRBD1	many	TRBJ2-3	CASSNRQGLVDTQYF	TGTGCCAGCAGTAACCGACAGGGTCTTGTAGATACGCAGTATTTT
TRBV7-9	NA	NA	TRBJ2-5	CASSFAGQTAQETQYF	TGTGCCAGCAGCTTCGCCGGACAGACCGCTCAAGAGACCCAGTACTTC
TRBV7-9	NA	many	TRBJ2-5	CATGRNQETQYF	TGTGCCACGGGGAGAAACCAAGAGACCCAGTACTTC
TRBV19	NA	many	TRBJ2-5	CASSIFSGETQYF	TGTGCCAGTAGTATATTCAGTGGAGAGACCCAGTACTTC
TRBV4-1	NA	many	TRBJ2-7	CASSQDLPYEQYF	TGCGCCAGCAGCCAAGATCTCCCCTACGAGCAGTACTTC
TRBV19	TRBD1	few	TRBJ2-3	CASSPKGTGFTGTDTQYF	TGTGCCAGTAGCCCGAAGGGGACAGGCTTTACAGGGACAGATACGCAGTATTTT
TRBV6-5	NA	many	TRBJ1-6	CASSRSQAANSPLHF	TGTGCCAGCAGTCGATCCCAGGCCGCTAATTCACCCCTCCACTTT
TRBV6-5	TRBD1	few	TRBJ1-5	CASSEQGAQPQHF	TGTGCCAGCAGTGAACAGGGGGCTCAGCCCCAGCATTTT
TRBV19	TRBD2	many	TRBJ2-1	CASSIGTSYSYNEQFF	TGTGCCAGTAGTATAGGGACTAGCTACTCCTACAATGAGCAGTTCTTC
TRBV29-1	NA	NA	TRBJ2-1	CSGSGLYNEQFF	TGCAGCGGCAGCGGACTCTACAATGAGCAGTTCTTC